This T cell receptor beta chain was observed in a study of PD-L1 blockade in urothelial cancer. Overall study context: The median number of T cells present in blood samples was around 150,000.

Generated by immunoSEQ multiplex PCR, the TCRdb table keeps only in-frame clones and is missing some. This sample carries approximately 110,000 clones, about 85% of them seen once, and the ten largest clones take roughly 2.3%. Germline values: CDR1 LNHNV, CDR2 YYDKDF (reference sequence). The CDR3 loop spans 18 amino acids. Trimming took 1 base from V and 4 from J; bases not matched to a gene: 7. A few counts support this clone. The sequencing here drew on PBMCs, taken around atezolizumab (anti-PD-L1) treatment. The rearrangement uses TRBV15 and TRBJ2-5; 15 nucleotides align to TRBD2. This sequence originates from a man between 50 and 59 years old with urothelial cancer. The CDR3 DNA reads as TGTGCCACCAGCAGAGGGACTAGCGGGAGGGCCGAAGGAGAGACCCAGTACTTC. Residues: CATSRGTSGRAEGETQYF.